This T cell receptor beta chain was captured by sequencing in a study of human T cells and chemical hapten exposure. Germline CDR1 and CDR2: LGHNA and YSLEER. CDR3 length: 13 residues. With V trimmed by 3 bases and J by 8 bases, 4 bases remained unmatched. Time point: healthy volunteer bleed at 6 weeks. Total RNA was extracted from unfractionated whole blood. TCRdb itself ran the RACE reads through MiXCR, one entry per CDR3 protein. The sample records under 90,000 distinct CDR3 sequences, over 6.5% being singletons. This clonotype came up many times. This TCR derives from a male donor in good health. Some clones in this sample may be carry-over from other donors' samples. The source material was whole blood. The chain uses TRBV4-3 and TRBJ1-2; the match to TRBD1 covers 9 bases. CDR3 bases: TGCGCCAGCAGCCACTGGGACAGGGCCGGCTACACCTTC. Its translation: CASSHWDRAGYTF.